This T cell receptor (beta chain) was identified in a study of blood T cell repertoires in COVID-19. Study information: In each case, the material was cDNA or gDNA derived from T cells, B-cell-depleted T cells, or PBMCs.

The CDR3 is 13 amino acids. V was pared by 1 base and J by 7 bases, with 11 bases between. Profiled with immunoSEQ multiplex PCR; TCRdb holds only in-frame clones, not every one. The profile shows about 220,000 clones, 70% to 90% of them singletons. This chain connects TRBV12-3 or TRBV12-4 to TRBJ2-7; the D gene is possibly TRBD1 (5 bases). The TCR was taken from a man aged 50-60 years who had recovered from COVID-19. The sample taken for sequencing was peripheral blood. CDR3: CASSLGDRPEQYF. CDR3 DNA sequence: TGTGCCAGCAGTTTAGGCGACAGACCTGAGCAGTACTTC.